The 17 T cell receptor beta chains in this list originate from one sample, sequenced in a study of shared clonotypes between healthy human individuals. The assay was immunoSEQ multiplex PCR, and TCRdb's table has in-frame clones only and misses some. The sample has approximately 480,000 clones; almost 80% are singletons. Material: PBMCs. These TCRs come from a middle-aged woman in good health. Some clones in this sample may be carry-over from other donors' samples.

This clone was observed a handful of times. Other DNA sequences from this sample encode an identical CDR3 as well. The V and J genes are TRBV20-1 and TRBJ2-1; D perhaps matches TRBD2 (5 bases). The CDR3 has 11 amino acids. CDR1 and CDR2 from the germline V gene are DFQATT and SNEGSKA (reference sequence). The V and J ends lost 4 bases and 6 bases respectively, with 7 bases between them. This chain's CDR3 is CSAILVNEQFF. The CDR3 DNA follows: TGCAGTGCTATACTAGTCAATGAGCAGTTCTTC.

The DNA of the CDR3 is TGTGCCAGCAGCCCCGGGGGCGGCTACAATGAGCAGTTCTTC. Amino acids: CASSPGGGYNEQFF. V gene TRBV11-2 combines with J gene TRBJ2-1; D assignment may be TRBD1 or TRBD2 (6 bases each). The length of the CDR3 is 14 residues. Germline-derived CDR1 and CDR2 are SGHAT and FQNNGV. V was trimmed by 5 bases and J by 3 bases, leaving 11 bases between them.

The V call is TRBV9, the J call TRBJ1-5; possibly TRBD1 for D (5 bases). CDR3 size: 14 residues. The V and J ends lost 4 bases and 3 bases respectively, with 11 bases between them. From germline, CDR1 is SGDLS and CDR2 YYNGEE. The CDR3 region has the DNA TGTGCCAGCAGCCCCCAGGGCTCCAATCAGCCCCAGCATTTT. Protein sequence: CASSPQGSNQPQHF.

This clone showed up just a few times. The V gene is TRBV6-1, the J gene TRBJ2-3; D is unresolved. Trimming removed 1 base at V and 3 bases at J, with 11 bases between. This CDR3 comprises 15 residues. Germline V gene lookup returns CDR1 MNHNS and CDR2 SASEGT. In DNA form, the CDR3 reads TGTGCCAGCAGTGAAGGGGGTTCGGAGACAGATACGCAGTATTTT. Its protein is CASSEGGSETDTQYF.

The chain carries TRBV18 and TRBJ2-1; D might be TRBD2 (6 bases). CDR1 and CDR2 from the germline V gene are KGHSH and LQKENI. The CDR3 sequence is 16 residues long. Trimming shortened V by 2 bases and J by 6 bases, and 17 bases separated the two germline ends. The CDR3 reads CASSPYGGSGGNEQFF. For the CDR3, the DNA is TGTGCCAGCTCACCATATGGAGGCTCCGGGGGCAATGAGCAGTTCTTC.

The rearrangement joins TRBV27 to TRBJ2-1; 9 bases line up with TRBD2. Germline V CDR1 and CDR2: MNHEY, SMNVEV (reference sequence). CDR3 length: 16 residues. DNA for the CDR3: TGTGGTCTCCCTGATCCGGGACTAGCCAATATCAATGAGCAGTTCTTC. It specifies CGLPDPGLANINEQFF.

The rearrangement uses TRBV5-1 and TRBJ2-3; 8 bases line up with TRBD1. This CDR3 region has 16 residues. With V trimmed by 5 bases and J by 3 bases, 11 bases remained unmatched. The germline gives CDR1 SGHRS, CDR2 YFSETQ. The CDR3 nucleotides are TGCGCCAGCAGTACAGGGGGTGTCGAATTTACAGATACGCAGTATTTT. Its translation is CASSTGGVEFTDTQYF.

V usage is TRBV19 and J usage is TRBJ2-2; possibly TRBD1 for D (6 bases). The CDR3 totals 16 residues. The V gene lost 3 bases and the J gene lost 0 bases, with 11 bases spanning the gap. The germline V gene has CDR1 LNHDA and CDR2 SQIVND (reference sequence). The CDR3 DNA follows: TGTGCCAGTAGTATTCAGGGGTCGTCGAACACCGGGGAGCTGTTTTTT. This translates into CASSIQGSSNTGELFF.

This chain joins TRBV2 and TRBJ2-7, with D perhaps given as TRBD1 or TRBD2 (6 bases each). Trimming stripped 7 bases from V and 4 bases from J, with 17 bases between. CDR3 length: 14 amino acids. In germline, CDR1 is SNHLY, CDR2 FYNNEI. The CDR3 DNA reads as TGTGCCAGCACTCTGATGGGGGGCTTATACGAGCAGTACTTC. Amino acid sequence: CASTLMGGLYEQYF.

The chain carries TRBV5-1 and TRBJ2-7; the D gene is possibly TRBD2 (6 bases). Germline-derived CDR1 and CDR2 are SGHRS and YFSETQ. Trimming shortened V by 2 bases and J by 4 bases, and 10 bases separated the two germline ends. The CDR3 loop spans 13 amino acids. The CDR3 sequence is CASSLWGEYEQYF. The CDR3 DNA is TGCGCCAGCAGCTTATGGGGGGAGTACGAGCAGTACTTC.

The chain recombines TRBV5-4 with TRBJ1-4; 7 bases map to TRBD1. There are 15 residues in the CDR3. Germline CDR1 reads SGHNT; CDR2 reads YYREEE (reference sequence). Trimming at V came to 1 base and at J to 7 bases, leaving 7 bases not matched to a gene. CDR3 bases: TGTGCCAGCAGCTTGAGACAGGGCGGCCGTGAAAAACTGTTTTTT. Translating gives CASSLRQGGREKLFF.

This CDR3 reads CASSFRGQIGETQYF. The CDR3 DNA sequence: TGTGCCAGCAGTTTCCGGGGCCAAATAGGGGAGACCCAGTACTTC. The chain joins TRBV28 to TRBJ2-5, with D possibly called TRBD1 or TRBD2 (5 bases each). The ends were cut back, 3 bases at V and 5 bases at J, with 16 bases in the middle. CDR3 length equals 15 residues. Germline assignment: CDR1 MDHEN and CDR2 SYDVKM.

CDR3 sequence reads: CASSLGAGGYEQYF. CDR3 nucleotides: TGTGCCAGCAGCTTGGGAGCAGGGGGATACGAGCAGTACTTC. V usage is TRBV5-8 and J usage is TRBJ2-7; 7 positions agree with TRBD1. This CDR3 is built from 14 residues. The V gene end was trimmed by 0 bases and the J gene end by 4 bases; junction bases not matched to a gene: 4. Germline V lookup: CDR1 SGHTS, CDR2 YDEGEE. The whole variable domain, remainder taken from reference TRBV5-8 and TRBJ2-7, is EAGVTQSPTHLIKTRGQQATLRCSPISGHTSVYWYQQALGLGLQFLLWYDEGEERNRGNFPPRFSGRQFPNYSSELNVNALELEDSALYLCASSLGAGGYEQYFGPGTRLTVT.

The chain carries TRBV27 and TRBJ2-1, with 15 nucleotides matching TRBD2. J gave up 7 bases and V 1 base, and 2 bases lay outside the gene matches. The CDR3 contains 16 residues. The germline CDR1 and CDR2 sequences are MNHEY and SMNVEV (reference sequence). Written as DNA, the CDR3 is TGTGCCAGCAGTTTATGGGGACTAGCGGGAGGTAATGAGCAGTTCTTC. This codes for CASSLWGLAGGNEQFF.

This chain joins TRBV27 and TRBJ1-5, with TRBD1 matching 12 bases. The V and J ends lost 6 bases and 7 bases, in that order; junction bases with no gene match: 16. The CDR3 loop spans 18 amino acids. Looked up from germline, CDR1 is MNHEY and CDR2 is SMNVEV (reference sequence). The CDR3, as DNA: TGTGCCAGCAGATACGGGACAGGGGGCCCGAAACCCAGGCAGCCCCAGCATTTT. Its protein is CASRYGTGGPKPRQPQHF.

This clone was detected only a few times. The V call is TRBV7-8, the J call TRBJ2-7, with D possibly TRBD2 on 6 matching bases. Trimming took off 1 base at V and 1 base at J, with 14 bases between the two ends. CDR1 SGHVS and CDR2 FQNEAQ come from the germline V gene. The CDR3 loop spans 16 amino acids. CDR3 nucleotide sequence: TGTGCCAGCAGCTTAGAGAGGAGGGGAAGTTCCTACGAGCAGTACTTC. Amino acid sequence: CASSLERRGSSYEQYF.

This chain links TRBV18 with TRBJ2-5; TRBD1 matches 7 bases. The CDR3 runs to 14 residues. Germline lookup yields CDR1 KGHSH and CDR2 LQKENI. V shed 2 bases, J shed 5 bases, and the junction held 5 bases outside the gene matches. The CDR3 here is CASSPIARGETQYF. CDR3 in DNA: TGTGCCAGCTCACCAATCGCCAGGGGGGAGACCCAGTACTTC.